The 21 T cell receptor beta chains below were found in one sample sequenced in a study of memory CD4+ T cells and cytomegalovirus serostatus. The sort gate was single viable CD3+CD4+CD8-CD45RO+ cells for memory CD4+ T cells. Assay: immunoSEQ multiplex PCR; the TCRdb copy retains only in-frame clones and omits some. This sample carries tens of thousands of clones, about 80% of them seen once, and the ten largest clones take 0.68%. The sequenced material came from memory CD4+ T cells from blood. The receptors were gathered from an adult in good health and CMV-seronegative.

The chain recombines TRBV11-3 with TRBJ2-5, with a possible D match to TRBD2 (6 bases). The ends were cut back, 3 bases at V and 5 bases at J, with 7 bases in the middle. This CDR3 region has 12 residues. The germline CDR1 and CDR2 sequences are SGHNT and YENEEA. The CDR3 region has the DNA TGTGCCAGCAGCTTGGAGGGGGAGACCCAGTACTTC. Residues: CASSLEGETQYF.

This clone was counted only a few times. The chain couples TRBV19 to TRBJ1-1, with 9 positions matching TRBD1. Germline V gene sequence: CDR1 LNHDA, CDR2 SQIVND (reference sequence). V shed 3 bases and J 4 bases; nucleotides not matched to a gene: 9. The CDR3 runs to 16 residues. CDR3 sequence reads: CASSMGGNRGLTEAFF. The CDR3 nucleotides read TGTGCCAGTAGTATGGGAGGAAACAGGGGGCTCACTGAAGCTTTCTTT.

This chain uses TRBV2 with TRBJ2-1; TRBD2 aligns across 9 bases. Germline CDR1 is SNHLY and CDR2 is FYNNEI. CDR3 length: 15 residues. V lost 4 bases and J lost 4; bases outside the gene matches: 5. The CDR3 bases are TGTGCCAGCAGTGTGACTAGCGGTCTTTACAATGAGCAGTTCTTC. Translation: CASSVTSGLYNEQFF.

The chain is built from TRBV19 and TRBJ1-3; TRBD1 matches 8 bases. This CDR3 has 17 residues. Germline V gives CDR1 LNHDA, CDR2 SQIVND (reference sequence). Unmatched junction bases numbered 9, after V lost 5 bases and J lost 0 bases. The CDR3, as DNA: TGTGCCAGTAGTCCCGGGACAGGACCCTCCTCTGGAAACACCATATATTTT. This translates into CASSPGTGPSSGNTIYF.

This clone has a single count. The chain recombines TRBV19 with TRBJ2-3, with TRBD2 identical over 7 bases. J lost 1 base, V lost 8 bases, and 12 bases had no gene match. Germline V gene sequence: CDR1 LNHDA, CDR2 SQIVND (reference sequence). The CDR3 runs to 16 residues. The DNA of the CDR3 is TGTGCCAGTCGCCCGGGAGGTGGGGGAGGCACAGATACGCAGTATTTT. Translated: CASRPGGGGGTDTQYF. Combining the CDR3 with reference TRBV19 and TRBJ2-3 gives the whole variable domain DGGITQSPKYLFRKEGQNVTLSCEQNLNHDAMYWYRQDPGQGLRLIYYSQIVNDFQKGDIAEGYSVSREKKESFPLTVTSAQKNPTAFYLCASRPGGGGGTDTQYFGPGTRLTVL.

The V call is TRBV18, the J call TRBJ1-1; TRBD1 might be the D (6 bases). This CDR3 region has 13 residues. Per germline, CDR1 KGHSH and CDR2 LQKENI. Trimming pared 4 bases from V and 0 bases from J, leaving 6 bases between. In nucleotides, the CDR3 is TGTGCCAGCTCACAGGGGGTGAACACTGAAGCTTTCTTT. Protein: CASSQGVNTEAFF.

J is TRBJ1-2 and V is TRBV19, with TRBD1 as a possible D gene (5 bases). V lost 0 bases, J lost 4 bases, and 15 bases lay in between. This CDR3 has 16 amino acids. CDR1 LNHDA and CDR2 SQIVND come from the germline V gene (reference sequence). This CDR3 is CASSIDLQTDSYGYTF. The DNA of the CDR3 is TGTGCCAGTAGTATAGATTTGCAGACAGATTCCTATGGCTACACCTTC.

The genes are TRBV19 and TRBJ1-6; D may be TRBD1 (6 bases). Trimming removed 5 bases from V and 7 bases from J, with 12 bases in between. CDR3 length equals 14 residues. Germline assignment: CDR1 LNHDA and CDR2 SQIVND (reference sequence). The CDR3 nucleotides read TGTGCCAGTAGTCGCCTTGGGACAAATTCACCCCTCCACTTT. Protein product: CASSRLGTNSPLHF. The full variable domain, completed using reference TRBV19 and TRBJ1-6, is DGGITQSPKYLFRKEGQNVTLSCEQNLNHDAMYWYRQDPGQGLRLIYYSQIVNDFQKGDIAEGYSVSREKKESFPLTVTSAQKNPTAFYLCASSRLGTNSPLHFGNGTRLTVT.

CDR3 nucleotides: TGTGCCAGCAGCTTATCTGGAAACACCATATATTTT. Translated, it gives CASSLSGNTIYF. The chain combines TRBV11-2 with TRBJ1-3, with D unclear. This CDR3 region has 12 residues. Germline V gives CDR1 SGHAT, CDR2 FQNNGV. Trimming stripped 2 bases from V and 1 base from J, with 0 bases between.

This clone was seen only a few times. V usage is TRBV11-3 and J usage is TRBJ1-3, with a weak D call TRBD1 (5 bases). The germline CDR1 and CDR2 sequences are SGHNT and YENEEA. CDR3 size: 14 residues. V gave up 8 bases and J gave up 0 bases, with 11 bases separating them. The CDR3 sequence is CASGIGGSGNTIYF. The CDR3, as DNA: TGTGCCAGCGGAATCGGGGGCTCTGGAAACACCATATATTTT.

The V gene is TRBV5-1, the J gene TRBJ1-5; tentatively, D is TRBD1 (5 bases). This CDR3 has 18 amino acids. Germline V gene sequence: CDR1 SGHRS, CDR2 YFSETQ. Trimming pared 4 bases from V and 0 bases from J, leaving 20 bases between. CDR3 bases: TGCGCCAGCAGCGTACGGGGACGGGAGGACCTTAGCAATCAGCCCCAGCATTTT. Translating gives CASSVRGREDLSNQPQHF. Full variable domain (missing parts from reference TRBV5-1 and TRBJ1-5): KAGVTQTPRYLIKTRGQQVTLSCSPISGHRSVSWYQQTPGQGLQFLFEYFSETQRNKGNFPGRFSGRQFSNSRSEMNVSTLELGDSALYLCASSVRGREDLSNQPQHFGDGTRLSIL.

The genes are TRBV2 and TRBJ1-2; D not resolved. The CDR3 covers 15 residues. With 1 base removed from V and 0 bases from J, the gap between germline ends came to 9 bases. Germline CDR1 and CDR2: SNHLY and FYNNEI. In DNA form, the CDR3 reads TGTGCCAGCAGTGAAGGGCCAGCAGCTAACTATGGCTACACCTTC. Translating it yields CASSEGPAANYGYTF. Complete variable domain (other parts from reference TRBV2 and TRBJ1-2): EPEVTQTPSHQVTQMGQEVILRCVPISNHLYFYWYRQILGQKVEFLVSFYNNEISEKSEIFDDQFSVERPDGSNFTLKIRSTKLEDSAMYFCASSEGPAANYGYTFGSGTRLTVV.

The V and J genes are TRBV28 and TRBJ1-3; possible D gene TRBD1, 5 bases. Germline CDR1 is MDHEN and CDR2 is SYDVKM. V was shortened by 6 bases and J by 0 bases, with 9 bases between the two germline ends. The CDR3 is 14 residues long. CDR3 in amino acids: CASRDSYSGNTIYF. The CDR3 DNA follows: TGTGCCAGCAGAGACAGCTACTCTGGAAACACCATATATTTT.

The chain uses TRBV11-3 and TRBJ1-1; a possible D gene is TRBD1 (5 bases). The V end lost 1 base, the J end lost 1 base, and 7 bases lay between the germline ends. The CDR3 has 14 residues. Germline-derived CDR1 and CDR2 are SGHNT and YENEEA. In DNA, the CDR3 is TGTGCCAGCAGCTTAGCGGGGCCGAACACTGAAGCTTTCTTT. Its protein is CASSLAGPNTEAFF. The variable domain in full, with the rest retrieved from reference TRBV11-3 and TRBJ1-1, is EAGVVQSPRYKIIEKKQPVAFWCNPISGHNTLYWYLQNLGQGPELLIRYENEEAVDDSQLPKDRFSAERLKGVDSTLKIQPAELGDSAVYLCASSLAGPNTEAFFGQGTRLTVV.

This sequence joins TRBV10-2 and TRBJ2-6; no reliable D call. The germline V gene has CDR1 WSHSY and CDR2 SAAADI. V lost 2 bases, J lost 0 bases, and 5 bases lay in between. The CDR3 totals 15 residues. CDR3 in amino acids: CASSERVSGANVLTF. The CDR3 DNA is TGCGCCAGCAGTGAGAGGGTCTCTGGGGCCAACGTCCTGACTTTC.

This clone has only one observation. The CDR3 region has the DNA TGTGCCAGCAGTGGACAGGGTCTGAGGTGGAGCAATCAGCCCCAGCATTTT. As protein: CASSGQGLRWSNQPQHF. J is TRBJ1-5 and V is TRBV2; 7 nucleotides agree with TRBD1. Germline V gene lookup returns CDR1 SNHLY and CDR2 FYNNEI. The CDR3 covers 17 residues. V lost 4 bases, J lost 1 base, and 10 bases stayed unmatched.

This clone has more than one count but fewer than ten. The chain joins TRBV5-1 to TRBJ1-1, with TRBD1 as a possible D gene (5 bases). The CDR3 consists of 14 residues. CDR1 and CDR2 from the germline V gene are SGHRS and YFSETQ. V shed 3 bases and J shed 1 base, with 10 bases lying between them. CDR3 sequence reads: CASSSGGRNTEAFF. For the CDR3, the DNA is TGCGCCAGCAGCTCCGGGGGGAGGAACACTGAAGCTTTCTTT.

The DNA for the CDR3 is TGTGCCAGCAGCTTGAGGGGCGTAAGAGGCTACACCTTC. Translated: CASSLRGVRGYTF. The chain is built from TRBV5-4 and TRBJ1-2; D is perhaps TRBD1 (5 bases). Looked up from germline, CDR1 is SGHNT and CDR2 is YYREEE (reference sequence). V lost 1 base and J lost 8, with 12 bases in between. The CDR3 extends over 13 amino acids.

The chain links TRBV28 to TRBJ1-4, with D perhaps TRBD1 (6 bases). This CDR3 comprises 18 residues. CDR1 MDHEN and CDR2 SYDVKM come from the germline V gene. V was shortened by 1 base and J by 4 bases, with 19 bases between the two germline ends. For the CDR3, the DNA is TGTGCCAGCAGTTTATCGGGGGCAGGAAAAGGAGGTAATGAAAAACTGTTTTTT. Protein: CASSLSGAGKGGNEKLFF. Complete variable domain (other parts from reference TRBV28 and TRBJ1-4): DVKVTQSSRYLVKRTGEKVFLECVQDMDHENMFWYRQDPGLGLRLIYFSYDVKMKEKGDIPEGYSVSREKKERFSLILESASTNQTSMYLCASSLSGAGKGGNEKLFFGSGTQLSVL.

The gene calls are TRBV29-1 and TRBJ2-6, with D unclear. V was cut by 5 bases and J by 2 bases, with 4 bases left in between. CDR3 length: 12 residues. Germline V CDR1 and CDR2: SQVTM, ANQGSEA. CDR3 DNA sequence: TGCAGCGTTATAGCTGGGGCCAACGTCCTGACTTTC. This codes for CSVIAGANVLTF.

The genes are TRBV7-6 and TRBJ2-5, with D perhaps TRBD1 (6 bases). Germline values: CDR1 SGHVS, CDR2 FNYEAQ. The CDR3 is 13 residues long. V gave up 5 bases and J gave up 5 bases, with 12 bases separating them. The CDR3 sequence: CASSRGGGETQYF. As DNA, the CDR3 is TGTGCCAGCAGCCGAGGGGGTGGGGAGACCCAGTACTTC.